These T cell receptor beta chains were read from a single sample in a study of T cell responses to AZD1222 COVID-19 vaccine. Profiling relied on immunoSEQ multiplex PCR, and the TCRdb table lists in-frame clones only, not all of them. The sample holds 150,000 or so clones, about 92% seen once. Sequencing used peripheral blood, obtained on day 0 of MenACWY control vaccination. The receptors were sampled from an adult in good health. Both conserved end residues are part of each CDR3. The order of the fields is J gene, D gene, V gene, clone size, CDR3 DNA, CDR3 protein. The D gene is left open where the match is weak. Expanded clones get a size class; other rows say once, few or many, or leave the size out.

J gene: TRBJ1-5; D gene: .; V gene: TRBV3-1/TRBV3-2; clone size: .; CDR3 DNA: TGTACCCCGCCGCCACCTGACCTTTGGCCTCAGGTGCTAGATCAGCCCCAGCATTTT; CDR3 protein: CTPPPPDLWPQVLDQPQHF
J gene: TRBJ1-1; D gene: .; V gene: TRBV11-3; clone size: .; CDR3 DNA: TGTGCCAGCAGCTCGGACGAGAACACTGAAGCTTTCTTT; CDR3 protein: CASSSDENTEAFF
J gene: TRBJ2-1; D gene: .; V gene: TRBV11-2; clone size: .; CDR3 DNA: TGTGCCAGTAGGGGGTACAATGAGCAGTTCTTC; CDR3 protein: CASRGYNEQFF
J gene: TRBJ1-2; D gene: .; V gene: TRBV11-1; clone size: .; CDR3 DNA: TGTGCCAGCAGCTTATCAGGGATAGGCTACACCTTC; CDR3 protein: CASSLSGIGYTF
J gene: TRBJ2-1; D gene: TRBD1; V gene: TRBV7-7; clone size: .; CDR3 DNA: TGTGCCAGCAGCTTCCGGGACAGGGACAATGAGCAGTTCTTC; CDR3 protein: CASSFRDRDNEQFF
J gene: TRBJ1-5; D gene: .; V gene: TRBV3-1/TRBV3-2; clone size: .; CDR3 DNA: TGTGCCAGCAGCCCAACGAGGGACGCGTATCAGCCCCAGCATTTT; CDR3 protein: CASSPTRDAYQPQHF
J gene: TRBJ2-1; D gene: TRBD2; V gene: TRBV7-3; clone size: .; CDR3 DNA: TGTGCCAGCAGCTTAGGCGGGGGGCTCTACAATGAGCAGTTCTTC; CDR3 protein: CASSLGGGLYNEQFF
J gene: TRBJ1-1; D gene: TRBD1; V gene: TRBV4-2; clone size: .; CDR3 DNA: TGTGCCAGCAGCCAAGAACCGGGACAGGGGACGGTTGAAGCTTTCTTT; CDR3 protein: CASSQEPGQGTVEAFF
J gene: TRBJ2-2; D gene: .; V gene: TRBV29-1; clone size: .; CDR3 DNA: TGCAGCGTTGCCCCTAGGACGGTCCCCGGGGAGCTGTTTTTT; CDR3 protein: CSVAPRTVPGELFF
J gene: TRBJ1-6; D gene: TRBD1; V gene: TRBV28; clone size: once; CDR3 DNA: TGTGCCAGCAGTTCCACCCCAGGGGGGAGATCACCCCTCCACTTT; CDR3 protein: CASSSTPGGRSPLHF
J gene: TRBJ2-2; D gene: .; V gene: TRBV2; clone size: .; CDR3 DNA: TGTGCCAGCACTCTCCGGGACACCGGGGAGCTGTTTTTT; CDR3 protein: CASTLRDTGELFF
J gene: TRBJ2-7; D gene: .; V gene: TRBV4-1; clone size: .; CDR3 DNA: TGCGCCAGCAGCCAAGTATCAGCGCACGAGCAGTACTTC; CDR3 protein: CASSQVSAHEQYF
J gene: TRBJ2-2; D gene: TRBD1; V gene: TRBV4-1; clone size: .; CDR3 DNA: TGCGCCAGCAGCCAAGCGGCGACGGGACAGGTCCCGAACACCGGGGAGCTGTTTTTT; CDR3 protein: CASSQAATGQVPNTGELFF
J gene: TRBJ2-7; D gene: .; V gene: TRBV5-1; clone size: .; CDR3 DNA: TGCGCCAGCAGCCCTCGCGGGTCCGGCAGAACCTACGAGCAGTACTTC; CDR3 protein: CASSPRGSGRTYEQYF
J gene: TRBJ2-7; D gene: TRBD2; V gene: TRBV4-1; clone size: once; CDR3 DNA: TGCGCCAGCAGCCCCTCGGGTAGCGGGGGGGACTCCTACGAGCAGTACTTC; CDR3 protein: CASSPSGSGGDSYEQYF
J gene: TRBJ1-1; D gene: .; V gene: TRBV7-9; clone size: .; CDR3 DNA: TGTGCCAGCAGCTTCTTGGGGACTGAAGCTTTCTTT; CDR3 protein: CASSFLGTEAFF
J gene: TRBJ2-1; D gene: .; V gene: TRBV5-1; clone size: .; CDR3 DNA: TGCGCCAGCAGCTCGACAGACTACAATGAGCAGTTCTTC; CDR3 protein: CASSSTDYNEQFF
J gene: TRBJ1-1; D gene: .; V gene: TRBV5-1; clone size: .; CDR3 DNA: TGCGCCAGCAGCTTAGAAATACAGGCTGTCGGCACTGAAGCTTTCTTT; CDR3 protein: CASSLEIQAVGTEAFF
J gene: TRBJ2-5; D gene: .; V gene: TRBV6-5; clone size: .; CDR3 DNA: TGTGCCAGCAGTTACTCACTCGGGACCCAGTACTTC; CDR3 protein: CASSYSLGTQYF
J gene: TRBJ1-1; D gene: .; V gene: TRBV14; clone size: .; CDR3 DNA: TGTGCCAGCAGCCAAGAATGGGCAGGGCTCCGCACTGAAGCTTTCTTT; CDR3 protein: CASSQEWAGLRTEAFF
J gene: TRBJ2-1; D gene: .; V gene: TRBV10-3; clone size: .; CDR3 DNA: TGTGCCATCAGCTTACAGGTCCTCGGGGATGAGCAGTTCTTC; CDR3 protein: CAISLQVLGDEQFF
J gene: TRBJ1-5; D gene: .; V gene: TRBV4-3; clone size: .; CDR3 DNA: TGCGCCAGCAGCCAGGCATTCGGGGCGGCCGATCAGCCCCAGCATTTT; CDR3 protein: CASSQAFGAADQPQHF
J gene: TRBJ2-1; D gene: TRBD2; V gene: TRBV14; clone size: .; CDR3 DNA: TGTGCCAGCAGCCAAGATGGGAGCGGGAGGGGGCATGAGCAGTTCTTC; CDR3 protein: CASSQDGSGRGHEQFF
J gene: TRBJ2-1; D gene: .; V gene: TRBV5-4; clone size: .; CDR3 DNA: TGTGCCAGCAGCACGGACATTCGGCCCAATGAGCAGTTCTTC; CDR3 protein: CASSTDIRPNEQFF
J gene: TRBJ1-6; D gene: TRBD1; V gene: TRBV15; clone size: few; CDR3 DNA: TGTGCCACCAGCAGAGAGGGACAGCTTTCACCCCTCCACTTT; CDR3 protein: CATSREGQLSPLHF
J gene: TRBJ2-3; D gene: .; V gene: TRBV30; clone size: .; CDR3 DNA: TGTGCCTGGAGTACAGGGTCAGATACGCAGTATTTT; CDR3 protein: CAWSTGSDTQYF
J gene: TRBJ1-1; D gene: .; V gene: TRBV2; clone size: .; CDR3 DNA: TGTGCCAGCAGTGGTATGCTGAACACTGAAGCTTTCTTT; CDR3 protein: CASSGMLNTEAFF